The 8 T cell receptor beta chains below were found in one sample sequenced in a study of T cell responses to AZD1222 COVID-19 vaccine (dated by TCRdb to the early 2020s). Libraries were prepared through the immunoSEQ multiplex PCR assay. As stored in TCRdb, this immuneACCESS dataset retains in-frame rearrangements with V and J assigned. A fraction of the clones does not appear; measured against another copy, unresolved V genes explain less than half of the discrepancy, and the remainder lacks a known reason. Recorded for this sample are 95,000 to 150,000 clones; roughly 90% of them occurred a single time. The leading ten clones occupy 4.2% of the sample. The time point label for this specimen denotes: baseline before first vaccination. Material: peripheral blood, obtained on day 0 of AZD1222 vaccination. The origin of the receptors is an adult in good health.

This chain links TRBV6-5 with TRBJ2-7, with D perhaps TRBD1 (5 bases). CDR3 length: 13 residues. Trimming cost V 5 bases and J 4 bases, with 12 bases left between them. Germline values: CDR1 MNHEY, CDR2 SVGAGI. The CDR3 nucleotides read TGTGCCAGCAGTCCCGGAACAGGTTACGAGCAGTACTTC. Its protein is CASSPGTGYEQYF.

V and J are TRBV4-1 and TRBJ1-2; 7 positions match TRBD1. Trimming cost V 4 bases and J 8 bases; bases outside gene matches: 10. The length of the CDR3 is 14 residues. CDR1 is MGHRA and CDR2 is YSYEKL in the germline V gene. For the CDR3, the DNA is TGCGCCAGCAGCCCCACAACAGGGGTAGCGGGCTACACCTTC. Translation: CASSPTTGVAGYTF.

The CDR3 loop is CASRPTGRGEKLFF. The CDR3 nucleotides are TGTGCCAGCAGGCCGACAGGGCGGGGTGAAAAACTGTTTTTT. J is TRBJ1-4 and V is TRBV28; 7 nucleotides agree with TRBD1. Germline values: CDR1 MDHEN, CDR2 SYDVKM. The CDR3 sequence is 14 residues long. V shed 6 bases and J 7 bases; nucleotides not matched to a gene: 8.

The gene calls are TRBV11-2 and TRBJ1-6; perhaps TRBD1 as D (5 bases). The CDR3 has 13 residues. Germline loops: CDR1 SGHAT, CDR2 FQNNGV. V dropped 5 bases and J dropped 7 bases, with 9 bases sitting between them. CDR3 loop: CASSTQGNSPLHF. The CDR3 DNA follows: TGTGCCAGCAGCACTCAGGGAAATTCACCCCTCCACTTT.

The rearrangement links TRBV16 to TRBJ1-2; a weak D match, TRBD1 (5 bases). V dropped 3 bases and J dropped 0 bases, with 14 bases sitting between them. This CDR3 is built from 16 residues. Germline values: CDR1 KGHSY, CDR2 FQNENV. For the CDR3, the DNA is TGTGCCAGCAGCCAGGATGAAACGGGACCTAACTATGGCTACACCTTC. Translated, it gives CASSQDETGPNYGYTF.

DNA for the CDR3: TGCGCCAGCAGCTTGGCCGCAGGGAGCTCCGGGAACTATGGCTACACCTTC. Translating gives CASSLAAGSSGNYGYTF. The chain has TRBV5-1 and TRBJ1-2; perhaps TRBD1 as D (5 bases). The CDR3 contains 17 residues. V lost 0 bases and J 2 bases, leaving 17 bases between the germline ends. From germline, CDR1 is SGHRS and CDR2 YFSETQ.

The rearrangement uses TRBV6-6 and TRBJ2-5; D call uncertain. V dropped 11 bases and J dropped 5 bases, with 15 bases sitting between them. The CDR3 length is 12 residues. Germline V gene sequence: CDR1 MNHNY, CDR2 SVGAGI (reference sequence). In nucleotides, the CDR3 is TGTGCCTCCCTTGGGGTCGGGGAGACCCAGTACTTC. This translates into CASLGVGETQYF.

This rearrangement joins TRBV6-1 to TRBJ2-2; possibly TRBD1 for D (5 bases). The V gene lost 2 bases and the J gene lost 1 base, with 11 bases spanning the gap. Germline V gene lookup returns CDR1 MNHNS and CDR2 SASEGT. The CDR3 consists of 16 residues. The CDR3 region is CASSEQGPWNTGELFF. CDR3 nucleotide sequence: TGTGCCAGCAGTGAACAGGGCCCATGGAACACCGGGGAGCTGTTTTTT.